This record concerns one T cell receptor (beta chain) sequence. RNA in amounts of roughly 0.5 to 1 ug was reverse transcribed with random hexamers. Multiplex PCR with immunoSEQ amplified the TCR beta CDR3 across 54 Vbeta and 13 Jbeta. TCRdb called the immunoSEQ multiplex PCR reads again in MiXCR, with one record for every CDR3 protein. The data hold hundreds of thousands of distinct CDR3 sequences, with just under 95% observed a single time. Sequencing of TCR beta was performed on blood CD8+ and CD4+ T cells. These data originate in a study of CD8 T cells in Susac syndrome. V gave up 4 bases and J gave up 5 bases, with 9 bases separating them. CDR3 length equals 14 residues.

The TCR originated in a human donor with multiple sclerosis. The source material was CD4+ T cells from PBMCs. V gene TRBV12-3 or TRBV12-4 combines with J gene TRBJ2-6, with D hard to call. CDR3 sequence: CASSSPRRANVLTF. CDR3 sequence (DNA): TGTGCCAGCAGTTCGCCCCGGAGGGCCAACGTCCTGACTTTC.